These 27 T cell receptor beta chains share one sample of origin, sequenced in a study of T cells after yellow fever vaccination (dated by TCRdb to the late 2010s). The intended sense of this specimen's treatment or condition label: live attenuated yellow fever vaccine strain. Libraries were built with 5' RACE. Sequencing was carried out with an Illumina NovaSeq 6000. TCRdb reprocessing: public reads trimmed at Q25 with fastp, clones called with MiXCR, in-frame beta chains kept. Here each entry gathers all rows of one CDR3 protein and keeps the most common genes and DNA. The sample includes 300,000 to 350,000 distinct CDR3 sequences, with 3% to 4.5% observed a single time. The ten top clones hold 20% to 25% of the sample. The starting material was PBMCs, obtained 5 days after the yellow fever booster vaccination. The receptors derive from a young man who received the YFV17D yellow fever vaccine.

Ten or more counts support this clonotype. This chain joins TRBV3-1 and TRBJ1-1; D remains unclear. V dropped 0 bases and J dropped 3 bases, with 5 bases sitting between them. The CDR3 runs to 13 residues. Germline CDR1 reads LGHDT; CDR2 reads YNNKEL (reference sequence). As DNA, the CDR3 is TGTGCCAGCAGCCAAGAAGAGGACACTGAAGCTTTCTTT. It specifies CASSQEEDTEAFF. Full variable domain (remainder filled in from reference TRBV3-1 and TRBJ1-1): DTAVSQTPKYLVTQMGNDKSIKCEQNLGHDTMYWYKQDSKKFLKIMFSYNNKELIINETVPNRFSPKSPDKAHLNLHINSLELGDSAVYFCASSQEEDTEAFFGQGTRLTVV.

This clonotype was seen more than once but under ten times. The chain carries TRBV12-3 or TRBV12-4 and TRBJ2-7; 9 positions agree with TRBD1. The CDR3 extends over 15 amino acids. The junction had 8 bases not matched to a gene; V was cut back by 3 bases and J by 5 bases. The CDR3 bases are TGTGCCAGCAGTTTGGGGGGACAGGGATACGACGAGCAGTACTTC. This encodes CASSLGGQGYDEQYF.

This chain connects TRBV7-8 to TRBJ2-5; 10 positions agree with TRBD2. The CDR3 has 15 amino acids. Germline CDR1 reads SGHVS; CDR2 reads FQNEAQ. J lost 5 bases, V lost 1 base, and 4 bases had no gene match. CDR3 protein: CASSLVTSGPETQYF. The CDR3 DNA is TGTGCCAGCAGCTTAGTGACTAGCGGGCCGGAGACCCAGTACTTC.

The chain links TRBV5-1 to TRBJ2-1; tentatively, D is TRBD1 (6 bases). Trimming removed 3 bases from V and 9 bases from J, with 13 bases in between. This CDR3 has 13 residues. Germline V gene sequence: CDR1 SGHRS, CDR2 YFSETQ. The CDR3 is CASSSRAGVEQFF. DNA for the CDR3: TGCGCCAGCAGCTCCAGGGCAGGGGTTGAGCAGTTCTTC.

At least ten counts were recorded for this clonotype. V usage is TRBV11-2 and J usage is TRBJ2-7; D unresolved. The germline CDR1 and CDR2 sequences are SGHAT and FQNNGV. The V end lost 8 bases, the J end lost 0 bases, and 11 bases lay between the germline ends. This CDR3 has 13 amino acids. The CDR3 protein is CASGQSSSYEQYV. As DNA, the CDR3 is TGTGCCAGCGGCCAGAGTAGCTCCTACGAGCAGTACGTC.

The sample holds many counts of this clonotype. This chain joins TRBV7-2 and TRBJ2-1; 10 bases are a match to TRBD2. J gave up 9 bases and V 5 bases, and 10 bases lay outside the gene matches. Germline V CDR1 and CDR2: SGHTA, FQGNSA. The CDR3 sequence is 15 residues long. The CDR3 DNA follows: TGTGCCAGCAGCATTAGCGGGGGGATCCGTCCTGAGCAGTTCTTC. This encodes CASSISGGIRPEQFF.

This clonotype showed up many times. V and J are TRBV18 and TRBJ2-7; D uncertain. The length of the CDR3 is 14 residues. Germline CDR1 KGHSH, CDR2 LQKENI. V was shortened by 0 bases and J by 2 bases, with 8 bases between the two germline ends. The CDR3 spells CASSPPSPPYEQYF. CDR3 DNA sequence: TGTGCCAGCTCACCACCGTCTCCGCCCTACGAGCAGTACTTC.

To note about this clonotype: Its ends do not fully match the called genes, so a read error is possible. The chain recombines TRBV7-9 with TRBJ2-1, with 7 bases matching TRBD2. Germline V gene lookup returns CDR1 SEHNR and CDR2 FQNEAQ (reference sequence). The CDR3 extends over 15 amino acids. In DNA, the CDR3 is TGTGCCAGCAGTAGATCCGGGACTACCTACAGTGAGCAGTTCTTC. Translating it yields CASSRSGTTYSEQFF.

This clonotype was seen many times. The V and J genes are TRBV20-1 and TRBJ1-1, with D hard to call. V gave up 2 bases and J gave up 1 base, with 8 bases separating them. CDR1 and CDR2 from the germline V gene are DFQATT and SNEGSKA (reference sequence). CDR3 length: 13 amino acids. CDR3 in amino acids: CSARPIRNTEAFF. The CDR3 DNA reads TGCAGTGCTAGACCCATACGGAACACTGAAGCTTTCTTT.

This clonotype was seen at least ten times. This chain joins TRBV2 and TRBJ2-7, with 8 positions matching TRBD2. With V trimmed by 5 bases and J by 6 bases, 6 bases remained unmatched. CDR3 length: 13 residues. The germline V gene encodes CDR1 SNHLY and CDR2 FYNNEI. The CDR3 protein is CASSLGLEVEQYF. CDR3 in DNA: TGTGCCAGCAGTCTGGGACTAGAGGTCGAGCAGTACTTC.

This clonotype was seen a handful of times. J is TRBJ1-1 and V is TRBV7-8; 7 bases agree with TRBD1. The CDR3 spans 15 residues. The J segment lost 6 bases and the V segment lost 1 base, leaving 8 bases of the junction unmatched. Germline values: CDR1 SGHVS, CDR2 FQNEAQ. The CDR3 sequence: CASSLDIQGRPEAFF. CDR3 in DNA: TGTGCCAGCAGCTTAGATATACAGGGGAGACCTGAAGCTTTCTTT.

The rearrangement joins TRBV29-1 to TRBJ2-7; D is perhaps TRBD1 (5 bases). The germline CDR1 and CDR2 sequences are SQVTM and ANQGSEA. The CDR3 contains 13 residues. Trimming removed 6 bases at V and 3 bases at J, with 15 bases between. The CDR3 nucleotides read TGCAGCGTAGACAGTAGTTGGGGCTACGAGCAGTACGTC. Its protein is CSVDSSWGYEQYV.

This clonotype was seen ten or more times. This chain connects TRBV7-8 to TRBJ1-2, with D unclear. The V gene's germline CDR1 is SGHVS and CDR2 FQNEAQ. V lost 0 bases to trimming and J lost 8 bases, with 13 bases between them. This CDR3 has 14 residues. This CDR3 reads CASSLALAPDGYTF. Here the CDR3 DNA reads TGTGCCAGCAGCTTAGCATTAGCGCCCGACGGCTACACCTTC.

A word on this clonotype: Given the absence of the conserved phenylalanine or tryptophan at the CDR3 end, a read error is likely. The chain joins TRBV6-2 or TRBV6-3 to TRBJ1-5, with 7 bases fitting TRBD1. The J segment lost 9 bases and the V segment lost 6 bases, leaving 11 bases of the junction unmatched. This CDR3 has 14 amino acids. CDR1 and CDR2 from the germline V gene are MNHEY and SVGEGT. The CDR3 nucleotides read TGTGCCAGCAGCACCGGGACAGTGGATTCGCCCCAGCATTGT. Its protein product is CASSTGTVDSPQHC.

This chain uses TRBV11-2 with TRBJ2-7; 8 positions agree with TRBD1. The germline V gene encodes CDR1 SGHAT and CDR2 FQNNGV. CDR3 length equals 14 residues. J gave up 3 bases and V 5 bases, and 6 bases lay outside the gene matches. The CDR3 DNA sequence: TGTGCCAGCAGCAAGACAGGGGTCGGCTACGAGCAGTACTTC. It encodes CASSKTGVGYEQYF.

Ten or more counts support this clonotype. The rearrangement uses TRBV6-6 and TRBJ1-4, with a tentative D call TRBD1 (5 bases). CDR3 length: 14 residues. Trimming took off 4 bases at V and 5 bases at J, with 11 bases between the two ends. Germline-derived CDR1 and CDR2 are MNHNY and SVGAGI (reference sequence). The CDR3 loop is CASSSRAQNEKLFF. Written as DNA, the CDR3 is TGTGCCAGCAGTTCCAGGGCCCAGAATGAAAAACTGTTTTTT.

This clonotype has more than one count but fewer than ten. The chain couples TRBV18 to TRBJ1-1; the D is unclear. The CDR3 length is 12 residues. Deletions cut 4 bases from V and 4 bases from J, with 7 bases between. Germline values: CDR1 KGHSH, CDR2 LQKENI. The CDR3 nucleotides read TGTGCCAGCTCACAAACGCGCACTGAAGCTTTCTTT. This translates into CASSQTRTEAFF.

This clonotype came up many times. The chain combines TRBV7-2 with TRBJ2-2; D gene unclear. V lost 5 bases and J lost 4, with 11 bases in between. The CDR3 contains 14 residues. Looked up from germline, CDR1 is SGHTA and CDR2 is FQGNSA. CDR3 residues: CASSSLRSTGELFF. The DNA for the CDR3 is TGTGCCAGCAGCAGCTTACGAAGCACCGGGGAGCTGTTTTTT.

This chain uses TRBV15 with TRBJ2-7; 11 positions agree with TRBD2. The CDR3 extends over 17 amino acids. The germline CDR1 and CDR2 sequences are LNHNV and YYDKDF (reference sequence). The ends lost 0 bases at V and 2 bases at J; junction bases unmatched: 6. The CDR3 coding sequence is TGTGCCACCAGCAGAGATAGCGGGGGGGCCATTACCTACGAGCAGTACTTC. Its protein is CATSRDSGGAITYEQYF.

The chain is built from TRBV5-1 and TRBJ1-2; D call uncertain. The germline V gene encodes CDR1 SGHRS and CDR2 YFSETQ. V was trimmed by 0 bases and J by 8 bases, leaving 14 bases between them. This CDR3 has 14 amino acids. The CDR3 region is CASSLAGNAGGYTF. In nucleotides, the CDR3 is TGCGCCAGCAGCTTGGCCGGGAACGCAGGAGGCTACACCTTC.

This clonotype occurred many times. The genes are TRBV7-9 and TRBJ1-1, with TRBD1 identical over 7 bases. Germline CDR1 SEHNR, CDR2 FQNEAQ (reference sequence). This CDR3 region has 16 residues. Losses at the gene ends were 3 bases for V and 4 bases for J; bases not matched to a gene: 11. The CDR3 region has the DNA TGTGCCAGCAGCTTTAGGCCAGGGGGACGATCCACTGAAGCTTTCTTT. It is translated as CASSFRPGGRSTEAFF. Full variable domain (remainder filled in from reference TRBV7-9 and TRBJ1-1): DTGVSQNPRHKITKRGQNVTFRCDPISEHNRLYWYRQTLGQGPEFLTYFQNEAQLEKSRLLSDRFSAERPKGSFSTLEIQRTEQGDSAMYLCASSFRPGGRSTEAFFGQGTRLTVV.

This clonotype occurred many times. This chain joins TRBV5-1 and TRBJ2-1; TRBD1 matches 10 bases. This CDR3 is built from 14 residues. Looked up from germline, CDR1 is SGHRS and CDR2 is YFSETQ. Losses at the gene ends were 6 bases for V and 5 bases for J; bases not matched to a gene: 5. In DNA form, the CDR3 reads TGCGCCAGCAAGAGACAGGGGGCTGACAATGAGCAGTTCTTC. It codes for CASKRQGADNEQFF.

The gene calls are TRBV4-1 and TRBJ1-2; D is unclear. The V end was cut by 1 base, the J end by 7 bases, with 13 bases between. This CDR3 comprises 14 residues. The germline V gene encodes CDR1 MGHRA and CDR2 YSYEKL. The CDR3, as DNA: TGCGCCAGCAGCCAAGCGGCCCCTCCCGGTGGCTACACCTTC. It yields the protein CASSQAAPPGGYTF.

This clonotype has ten or more counts. The chain combines TRBV12-3 or TRBV12-4 with TRBJ2-7, with a weak D call TRBD2 (5 bases). V was trimmed by 6 bases and J by 5 bases, leaving 8 bases between them. There are 11 residues in the CDR3. CDR3 sequence (DNA): TGTGCCAGCAGCCCCGGGAACGAGCAGTACTTC. Amino acid sequence: CASSPGNEQYF.

In its sample, this clonotype was seen many times. The rearrangement joins TRBV12-3 or TRBV12-4 to TRBJ2-3; 9 bases line up with TRBD1. This CDR3 is 16 amino acids long. V dropped 5 bases and J dropped 0; count of bases not matched to a gene: 6. CDR3 nucleotide sequence: TGTGCCAGCAGTCCAACCGGGACAGGGAGCACAGATACGCAGTATTTT. Amino acid sequence: CASSPTGTGSTDTQYF.

Concerning this clonotype itself: The DNA is omitted, as the CDR3 cannot be located on it reliably, and the CDR3 follows TCRdb's listing. V gene TRBV20-1 combines with J gene TRBJ2-7; the table assigns TRBD2, which was not confirmed against the DNA. The CDR3 length is 22 residues, termini included. In germline, CDR1 is DFQATT, CDR2 SNEGSKA (reference sequence). CDR3 loop: CSASLSSYEQYFGPLSSYEQYF.

This clonotype was counted only a few times. The gene calls are TRBV2 and TRBJ1-5; D ambiguous. Germline V lookup: CDR1 SNHLY, CDR2 FYNNEI. The CDR3 spans 15 residues. Deletions cut 6 bases from V and 7 bases from J, with 19 bases between. The CDR3 sequence: CASRDRLAPEQPQHF. The CDR3 DNA reads as TGTGCCAGCAGGGACCGCCTAGCCCCGGAGCAGCCCCAGCATTTT.